The clone carrying this TCR beta chain was picked up a small number of times. The data were taken from a study of regulatory T cells in long-lasting Graves disease. iRepertoire HTBI primers and Arm-PCR of CDR3 regions built TCR beta libraries. A single record per CDR3 protein comes from TCRdb applying MiXCR to the multiplex PCR reads. The data hold more than 450,000 distinct CDR3 sequences, with 15% to 20% observed a single time. The CDR3 runs to 13 residues. The V end was cut by 5 bases, the J end by 1 base, with 11 bases between. The V gene's germline CDR1 is SQVTM and CDR2 ANQGSEA. Time point in this sample: newly diagnosed GD, antithyroid drugs for less than 3 months. From PBMCs, RNA was extracted and then used to make the TCR library. This sample was shared with a second study, whose subject was T cells in Graves' hyperthyroidism and ophthalmopathy. That source adds: In blood, most of the thyroid clonotypes expanded above 0.001 were also present.

The sequence was collected from a man aged 40-49 years with Graves disease. V is TRBV29-1 and J is TRBJ2-5; TRBD2 is a possible D gene (6 bases). The input for sequencing was peripheral blood mononuclear cells (PBMCs), taken at new diagnosis, from a patient treated with antithyroid drugs. The CDR3 nucleotides read TGCAGCGTTTGCGGGGAAAGCCAAGAGACCCAGTACTTC. This translates into CSVCGESQETQYF.